A single sample is the source of the 28 T cell receptor beta chains below, sequenced in a study of CD8 T cells in Susac syndrome. After extraction with the RNeasy kit, roughly 0.5 to 1 ug of the RNA was reverse transcribed using random hexamers. Via MiXCR, TCRdb re-called the immunoSEQ multiplex PCR reads, giving one row per CDR3 protein. The data hold approximately 65,000 distinct CDR3 sequences, with 90% to 95% observed a single time. Sequenced material: CD8+ T cells from PBMCs. These receptors originate from a human donor in good health.

The rearrangement uses TRBV6-1 and TRBJ2-3; D unresolved. This CDR3 spans 18 amino acids. Trimming stripped 5 bases from V and 0 bases from J, with 21 bases between. Germline V CDR1 and CDR2: MNHNS, SASEGT. The chain's CDR3 is CASSPILAFWGSTDTQYF. The CDR3 DNA reads as TGTGCCAGCAGTCCCATCTTAGCCTTTTGGGGTAGCACAGATACGCAGTATTTT.

The chain joins TRBV6-5 to TRBJ2-1; 7 bases fit TRBD2. This CDR3 region has 14 residues. Unmatched junction bases numbered 3, after V lost 2 bases and J lost 5 bases. Germline values: CDR1 MNHEY, CDR2 SVGAGI. The CDR3 protein is CASSYGGEHNEQFF. CDR3 sequence (DNA): TGTGCCAGCAGTTACGGGGGGGAACACAATGAGCAGTTCTTC.

This sequence joins TRBV6-2 or TRBV6-3 and TRBJ1-4, with 9 bases matching TRBD1. The CDR3 covers 22 residues. From germline, CDR1 is MNHEY and CDR2 SVGEGT. Trimming at V came to 3 bases and at J to 3 bases, leaving 23 bases not matched to a gene. The CDR3 region has the DNA TGTGCCAGCAGTTATCATCCTACCGGACGGTGGGAGACAGGGGGAGCTAATGAAAAACTGTTTTTT. As protein: CASSYHPTGRWETGGANEKLFF.

The chain has TRBV12-3 or TRBV12-4 and TRBJ2-3, with 9 bases fitting TRBD2. V dropped 1 base and J dropped 6; count of bases not matched to a gene: 8. CDR3 length equals 16 residues. The CDR3 DNA reads TGTGCCAGCAGTTTAGGGGGGCTAGCGGGGCTGGATACGCAGTATTTT. Translated: CASSLGGLAGLDTQYF.

Written as DNA, the CDR3 is TGTGCCAGCAGCCTTGGACAGAACACTGAAGCTTTCTTT. Translated, it gives CASSLGQNTEAFF. The genes are TRBV11-1 and TRBJ1-1; a weak D match, TRBD1 (5 bases). Germline lookup yields CDR1 SGHAT and CDR2 FQDESV (reference sequence). The CDR3 totals 13 residues. Trimming took 5 bases from V and 1 from J, leaving 8 bases between them.

This clonotype was counted a single time. The J gene is TRBJ2-5, the V gene TRBV5-4; D tentatively fits TRBD1 or TRBD2 (5 bases each). The CDR3 contains 15 residues. Trimming cost V 4 bases and J 5 bases, with 18 bases left between them. Per the germline V gene, CDR1 is SGHNT and CDR2 is YYREEE (reference sequence). The CDR3 is CASSLWTGRVETQYF. The CDR3 DNA follows: TGTGCCAGCAGCCTATGGACGGGGCGGGTGGAGACCCAGTACTTC.

The gene calls are TRBV2 and TRBJ2-7, with a weak D call TRBD1 (5 bases). The CDR3 extends over 13 amino acids. CDR1 and CDR2 (germline): SNHLY, FYNNEI. Trimming cost V 8 bases and J 1 base, with 12 bases left between them. The CDR3 DNA sequence: TGTGCCAGCCAAGTCTCAGGGTCCTACGAGCAGTACTTC. Encoded protein: CASQVSGSYEQYF.

The rearrangement joins TRBV4-1 to TRBJ1-1, with D maybe TRBD1 (5 bases). The CDR3 has 14 residues. Trimming cost V 3 bases and J 0 bases, with 8 bases left between them. Germline values: CDR1 MGHRA, CDR2 YSYEKL. The DNA of the CDR3 is TGCGCCAGCAGCCAGGGGGATCTGAACACTGAAGCTTTCTTT. Translated: CASSQGDLNTEAFF.

This clonotype has just a few counts. The V gene is TRBV7-9, the J gene TRBJ2-7; perhaps TRBD2 as D (5 bases). The V end lost 5 bases, the J end lost 9 bases, and 23 bases lay between the germline ends. The V gene's germline CDR1 is SEHNR and CDR2 FQNEAQ (reference sequence). This CDR3 spans 15 amino acids. DNA of the CDR3: TGTGCCAGCAGCCCCCCGAGGACGGGCTACGCGGGGCAGTACTTC. Residues: CASSPPRTGYAGQYF.

V usage is TRBV10-3 and J usage is TRBJ1-4; D not certain. Germline assignment: CDR1 ENHRY and CDR2 SYGVKD. The CDR3 length is 14 residues. V was pared by 4 bases and J by 6 bases, with 12 bases between. The CDR3 sequence: CAISGSGRYEKLFF. The CDR3 coding sequence is TGTGCCATCAGTGGGTCGGGGAGGTATGAAAAACTGTTTTTT.

V is TRBV25-1 and J is TRBJ2-1, with 8 nucleotides matching TRBD1. The CDR3 contains 15 residues. V dropped 4 bases and J dropped 4; count of bases not matched to a gene: 6. CDR1 and CDR2 from the germline V gene are MGHDK and SYGVNS. Written as DNA, the CDR3 is TGTGCCAGCAGTGTGGGACAGGCAGGGTACAATGAGCAGTTCTTC. Translation gives CASSVGQAGYNEQFF.

The rearrangement uses TRBV6-2 or TRBV6-3 and TRBJ2-7; 10 positions match TRBD1. The CDR3 covers 16 residues. Trimming at V came to 0 bases and at J to 2 bases, leaving 4 bases not matched to a gene. CDR1 and CDR2 from the germline V gene are MNHEY and SVGEGT. Here the CDR3 DNA reads TGTGCCAGCAGTTACTCGACCGGGACAGGGGCCTACGAGCAGTACTTC. This codes for CASSYSTGTGAYEQYF.

The rearrangement uses TRBV6-5 and TRBJ2-7; D may be TRBD1 or TRBD2 (5 bases each). Trimming removed 0 bases at V and 3 bases at J, with 15 bases between. This CDR3 is built from 16 residues. From germline, CDR1 is MNHEY and CDR2 SVGAGI. CDR3 protein: CASSYSTGREIYEQYF. The CDR3 DNA sequence: TGTGCCAGCAGTTACTCCACGGGACGTGAAATCTACGAGCAGTACTTC.

A single count supports this clonotype. The rearrangement links TRBV27 to TRBJ1-2; no clear D. The CDR3 length is 15 residues. Looked up from germline, CDR1 is MNHEY and CDR2 is SMNVEV (reference sequence). V was clipped by 7 bases and J by 0 bases, with 15 bases between them. CDR3 residues: CASISFLGPNYGYTF. The CDR3 DNA is TGTGCCAGCATCTCCTTCTTGGGTCCTAACTATGGCTACACCTTC.

The J gene is TRBJ2-3, the V gene TRBV27, with D perhaps being TRBD1 or TRBD2 (5 bases each). The CDR3 contains 15 residues. V lost 3 bases to trimming and J lost 0 bases, with 10 bases between them. Germline loops: CDR1 MNHEY, CDR2 SMNVEV (reference sequence). The CDR3, as DNA: TGTGCCAGCAGTTTTAAAGAGGGGAGCACAGATACGCAGTATTTT. This gives the protein CASSFKEGSTDTQYF.

V usage is TRBV20-1 and J usage is TRBJ1-5; D is undetermined. Germline CDR1 and CDR2: DFQATT and SNEGSKA (reference sequence). The V end was cut by 6 bases, the J end by 3 bases, with 15 bases between. The CDR3 extends over 14 amino acids. The CDR3 region is CSALDRDNNQPQHF. CDR3 bases: TGCAGTGCCCTAGATAGGGATAACAATCAGCCCCAGCATTTT.

This clonotype was picked up one time. This sequence joins TRBV3-1 and TRBJ2-5; D not certain. V was cut by 0 bases and J by 5 bases, with 10 bases left in between. The CDR3 consists of 14 residues. Germline V gene sequence: CDR1 LGHDT, CDR2 YNNKEL (reference sequence). This CDR3 reads CASSQEAAWETQYF. The CDR3 DNA reads as TGTGCCAGCAGCCAAGAGGCGGCCTGGGAGACCCAGTACTTC.

The rearrangement joins TRBV4-1 to TRBJ2-5; D not resolved. CDR3 length: 16 amino acids. Trimming took 6 bases from V and 2 from J, leaving 19 bases between them. The germline gives CDR1 MGHRA, CDR2 YSYEKL. The CDR3 loop is CASSPIGGDQQETQYF. For the CDR3, the DNA is TGCGCCAGCAGTCCGATAGGTGGAGACCAACAAGAGACCCAGTACTTC.

CDR3 DNA sequence: TGCGCCAGCAGCTTGTACTCTCCTGAGCGGGACACCTCCTACGAGCAGTACTTC. Translation: CASSLYSPERDTSYEQYF. V and J are TRBV5-1 and TRBJ2-7; perhaps TRBD2 as D (7 bases). The V and J ends lost 1 base and 0 bases respectively, with 20 bases between them. The CDR3 contains 18 residues. The germline gives CDR1 SGHRS, CDR2 YFSETQ. Full variable domain (rest looked up from reference TRBV5-1 and TRBJ2-7): KAGVTQTPRYLIKTRGQQVTLSCSPISGHRSVSWYQQTPGQGLQFLFEYFSETQRNKGNFPGRFSGRQFSNSRSEMNVSTLELGDSALYLCASSLYSPERDTSYEQYFGPGTRLTVT.

The chain joins TRBV13 to TRBJ1-1; 12 bases are shared with TRBD1. The CDR3 length is 17 residues. Germline V gene data show CDR1 as PRHDT and CDR2 as FYEKMQ (reference sequence). With 4 bases clipped from V and 3 bases from J, the junction kept 9 bases outside the gene matches. The DNA of the CDR3 is TGTGCCAGCAGCTGGGCGGGACAGGGGGCGGGCGACACTGAAGCTTTCTTT. Its protein product is CASSWAGQGAGDTEAFF.

The chain recombines TRBV5-6 with TRBJ2-7; D gene ambiguous. Germline V CDR1 and CDR2: SGHDT, YYEEEE. The V and J ends lost 4 bases and 0 bases respectively, with 14 bases between them. CDR3 length equals 15 residues. Here the CDR3 DNA reads TGTGCCAGCAGCCCCCCCGACGAGAGCTCCTACGAGCAGTACTTC. Translating it yields CASSPPDESSYEQYF.

J is TRBJ1-2 and V is TRBV13; D is unresolved. There are 16 residues in the CDR3. With 0 bases removed from V and 7 bases from J, the gap between germline ends came to 18 bases. Germline loops: CDR1 PRHDT, CDR2 FYEKMQ (reference sequence). CDR3 nucleotides: TGTGCCAGCAGCTTAGGGTCCGACGGCGACTATGGTGGCTACACCTTC. Translating it yields CASSLGSDGDYGGYTF.

This clonotype came up a few times. The chain has TRBV6-5 and TRBJ2-7; the D gene could be TRBD1 or TRBD2 (5 bases each). Trimming left V 0 bases short and J 5 bases short, with 8 bases between. The CDR3 totals 13 residues. CDR1 is MNHEY, CDR2 SVGAGI, per germline. CDR3 region: CASSYSEGNEQYF. The CDR3 DNA follows: TGTGCCAGCAGTTACTCTGAGGGGAACGAGCAGTACTTC.

This chain uses TRBV7-9 with TRBJ2-7; the D is unclear. V gave up 5 bases and J gave up 5 bases, with 10 bases separating them. This CDR3 is built from 12 residues. In germline, CDR1 is SEHNR, CDR2 FQNEAQ (reference sequence). CDR3 loop: CASSLDNDEQYF. CDR3 sequence (DNA): TGTGCCAGCAGCCTAGACAACGACGAGCAGTACTTC.

The rearrangement uses TRBV20-1 and TRBJ2-7; 8 bases are a match to TRBD1. The CDR3 consists of 13 residues. Germline V gene data show CDR1 as DFQATT and CDR2 as SNEGSKA (reference sequence). V lost 1 base and J lost 2; bases outside the gene matches: 1. The CDR3 sequence: CSARGTGTYEQYF. The DNA of the CDR3 is TGCAGTGCTAGAGGGACAGGGACCTACGAGCAGTACTTC.

The V call is TRBV13, the J call TRBJ2-3; TRBD1 matches at 7 bases. This CDR3 is 17 amino acids long. Germline CDR1 reads PRHDT; CDR2 reads FYEKMQ (reference sequence). The V gene end was trimmed by 0 bases and the J gene end by 6 bases; junction bases not matched to a gene: 12. The CDR3 reads CASSLGRLGTVTDTQYF. CDR3 bases: TGTGCCAGCAGCTTAGGCCGACTGGGGACAGTAACGGATACGCAGTATTTT.

The chain is built from TRBV30 and TRBJ1-1; D gene unclear. Germline V gene sequence: CDR1 GTSNPN, CDR2 SVGIG (reference sequence). Trimming took 0 bases from V and 8 from J, leaving 10 bases between them. This CDR3 region has 12 residues. CDR3 amino acids: CAWSVRTPEAFF. CDR3 sequence (DNA): TGTGCCTGGAGTGTTAGAACACCCGAAGCTTTCTTT. The full variable domain, rest sourced from reference TRBV30 and TRBJ1-1, is SQTIHQWPATLVQPVGSPLSLECTVEGTSNPNLYWYRQAAGRGLQLLFYSVGIGQISSEVPQNLSASRPQDRQFILSSKKLLLSDSGFYLCAWSVRTPEAFFGQGTRLTVV.

V gene TRBV20-1 combines with J gene TRBJ2-7, with 11 positions matching TRBD2. Germline CDR1 is DFQATT and CDR2 is SNEGSKA (reference sequence). The V segment lost 5 bases and the J segment 2 bases; nucleotides outside the gene matches: 5. The CDR3 is 14 residues long. The CDR3 nucleotides read TGCAGTGCTCCTACTAGCGGGGGTACCTACGAGCAGTACTTC. This encodes CSAPTSGGTYEQYF.